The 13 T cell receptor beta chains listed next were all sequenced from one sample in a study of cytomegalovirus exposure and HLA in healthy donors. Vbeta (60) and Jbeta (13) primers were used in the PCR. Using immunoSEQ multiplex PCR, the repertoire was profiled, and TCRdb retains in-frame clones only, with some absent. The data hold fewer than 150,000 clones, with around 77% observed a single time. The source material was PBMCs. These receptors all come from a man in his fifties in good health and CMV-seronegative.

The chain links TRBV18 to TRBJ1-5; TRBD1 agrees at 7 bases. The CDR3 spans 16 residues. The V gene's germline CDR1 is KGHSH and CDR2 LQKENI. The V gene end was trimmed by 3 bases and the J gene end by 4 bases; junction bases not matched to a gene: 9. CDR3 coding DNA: TGTGCCAGCTCACCTGGTCCGACAGGGTGGAATCAGCCCCAGCATTTT. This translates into CASSPGPTGWNQPQHF.

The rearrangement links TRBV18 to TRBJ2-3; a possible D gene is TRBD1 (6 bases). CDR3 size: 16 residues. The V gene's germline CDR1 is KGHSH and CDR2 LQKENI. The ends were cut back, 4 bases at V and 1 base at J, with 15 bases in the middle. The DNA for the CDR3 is TGTGCCAGCTCACTCAGGAACAGGGAGCGCACAGATACGCAGTATTTT. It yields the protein CASSLRNRERTDTQYF.

CDR3 nucleotide sequence: TGTGCCAGCCAGACCGGGACAGGGGGAAACACCATATATTTT. This translates into CASQTGTGGNTIYF. The chain couples TRBV6-5 to TRBJ1-3; TRBD1 agrees at 9 bases. Per the germline V gene, CDR1 is MNHEY and CDR2 is SVGAGI. J gave up 4 bases and V 8 bases, and 6 bases lay outside the gene matches. The CDR3 is made up of 14 amino acids.

The CDR3 DNA is TGCGCCAGCAGCTTGGCGTCTAGCGGGTTCAACGAGCAGTACTTC. It is translated as CASSLASSGFNEQYF. The J gene is TRBJ2-7, the V gene TRBV5-1, with 8 nucleotides matching TRBD2. The V gene's germline CDR1 is SGHRS and CDR2 YFSETQ. The CDR3 runs to 15 residues. The V segment lost 0 bases and the J segment 5 bases; nucleotides outside the gene matches: 7.

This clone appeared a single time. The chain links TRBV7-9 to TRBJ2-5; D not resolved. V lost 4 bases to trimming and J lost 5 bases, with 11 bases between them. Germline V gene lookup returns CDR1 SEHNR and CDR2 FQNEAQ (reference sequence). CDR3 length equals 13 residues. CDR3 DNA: TGTGCCAGCAGCTCAGCAAACACCGAGACCCAGTACTTC. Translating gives CASSSANTETQYF.

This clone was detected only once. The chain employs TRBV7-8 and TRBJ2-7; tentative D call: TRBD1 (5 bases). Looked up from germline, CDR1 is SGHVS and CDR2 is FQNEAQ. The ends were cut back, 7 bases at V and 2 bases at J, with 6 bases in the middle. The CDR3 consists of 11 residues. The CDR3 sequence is CASTDTYEQYF. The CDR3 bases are TGTGCCAGCACGGACACCTACGAGCAGTACTTC.

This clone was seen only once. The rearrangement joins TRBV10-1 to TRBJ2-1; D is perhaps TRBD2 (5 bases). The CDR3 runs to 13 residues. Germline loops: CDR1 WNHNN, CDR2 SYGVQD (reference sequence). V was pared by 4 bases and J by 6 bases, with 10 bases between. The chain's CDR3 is CASSGASSNEQFF. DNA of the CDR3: TGCGCCAGCAGTGGGGCTAGCAGCAATGAGCAGTTCTTC.

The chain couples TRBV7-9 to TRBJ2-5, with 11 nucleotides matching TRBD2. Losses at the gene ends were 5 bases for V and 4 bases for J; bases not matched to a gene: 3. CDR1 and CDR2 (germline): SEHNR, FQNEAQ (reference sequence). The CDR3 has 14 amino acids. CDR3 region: CASSPGLAGETQYF. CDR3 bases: TGTGCCAGCAGCCCAGGACTAGCGGGAGAGACCCAGTACTTC.

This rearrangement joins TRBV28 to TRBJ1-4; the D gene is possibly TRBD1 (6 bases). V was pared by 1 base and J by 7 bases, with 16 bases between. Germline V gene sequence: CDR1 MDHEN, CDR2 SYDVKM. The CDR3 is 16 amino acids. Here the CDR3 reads CASSLLGPGDGEKLFF. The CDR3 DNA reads TGTGCCAGCAGTTTATTAGGGCCAGGGGACGGTGAAAAACTGTTTTTT. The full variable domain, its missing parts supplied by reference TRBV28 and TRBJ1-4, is DVKVTQSSRYLVKRTGEKVFLECVQDMDHENMFWYRQDPGLGLRLIYFSYDVKMKEKGDIPEGYSVSREKKERFSLILESASTNQTSMYLCASSLLGPGDGEKLFFGSGTQLSVL.

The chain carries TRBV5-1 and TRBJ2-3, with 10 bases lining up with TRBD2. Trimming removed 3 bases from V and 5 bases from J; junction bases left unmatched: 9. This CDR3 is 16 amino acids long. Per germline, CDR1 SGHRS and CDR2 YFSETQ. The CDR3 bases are TGCGCCAGCAGCTCGACTTCTAGCGGGAGTAGAGATACGCAGTATTTT. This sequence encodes CASSSTSSGSRDTQYF.

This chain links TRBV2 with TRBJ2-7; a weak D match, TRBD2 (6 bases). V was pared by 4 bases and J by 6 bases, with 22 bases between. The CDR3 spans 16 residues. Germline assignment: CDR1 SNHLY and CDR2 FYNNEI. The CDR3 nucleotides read TGTGCCAGCAGTGCGTCCTCCGGGACTGAGGTCCGCGAGCAGTACTTC. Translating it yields CASSASSGTEVREQYF.

The CDR3, as DNA: TGTGCCAGCTCCTCAACACGGGGGGAGAGTGAAAAACTGTTTTTT. Translating gives CASSSTRGESEKLFF. The chain combines TRBV18 with TRBJ1-4; D possibly corresponds to TRBD1 (5 bases). V was pared by 6 bases and J by 7 bases, with 18 bases between. The CDR3 runs 15 residues. Germline V lookup: CDR1 KGHSH, CDR2 LQKENI.

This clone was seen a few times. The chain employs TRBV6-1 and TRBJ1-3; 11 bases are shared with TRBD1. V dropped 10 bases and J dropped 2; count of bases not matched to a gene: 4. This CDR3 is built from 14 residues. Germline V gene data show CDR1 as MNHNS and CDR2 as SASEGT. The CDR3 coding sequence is TGTGCCACCGGGACAGGGGGGACTGGAAACACCATATATTTT. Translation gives CATGTGGTGNTIYF.